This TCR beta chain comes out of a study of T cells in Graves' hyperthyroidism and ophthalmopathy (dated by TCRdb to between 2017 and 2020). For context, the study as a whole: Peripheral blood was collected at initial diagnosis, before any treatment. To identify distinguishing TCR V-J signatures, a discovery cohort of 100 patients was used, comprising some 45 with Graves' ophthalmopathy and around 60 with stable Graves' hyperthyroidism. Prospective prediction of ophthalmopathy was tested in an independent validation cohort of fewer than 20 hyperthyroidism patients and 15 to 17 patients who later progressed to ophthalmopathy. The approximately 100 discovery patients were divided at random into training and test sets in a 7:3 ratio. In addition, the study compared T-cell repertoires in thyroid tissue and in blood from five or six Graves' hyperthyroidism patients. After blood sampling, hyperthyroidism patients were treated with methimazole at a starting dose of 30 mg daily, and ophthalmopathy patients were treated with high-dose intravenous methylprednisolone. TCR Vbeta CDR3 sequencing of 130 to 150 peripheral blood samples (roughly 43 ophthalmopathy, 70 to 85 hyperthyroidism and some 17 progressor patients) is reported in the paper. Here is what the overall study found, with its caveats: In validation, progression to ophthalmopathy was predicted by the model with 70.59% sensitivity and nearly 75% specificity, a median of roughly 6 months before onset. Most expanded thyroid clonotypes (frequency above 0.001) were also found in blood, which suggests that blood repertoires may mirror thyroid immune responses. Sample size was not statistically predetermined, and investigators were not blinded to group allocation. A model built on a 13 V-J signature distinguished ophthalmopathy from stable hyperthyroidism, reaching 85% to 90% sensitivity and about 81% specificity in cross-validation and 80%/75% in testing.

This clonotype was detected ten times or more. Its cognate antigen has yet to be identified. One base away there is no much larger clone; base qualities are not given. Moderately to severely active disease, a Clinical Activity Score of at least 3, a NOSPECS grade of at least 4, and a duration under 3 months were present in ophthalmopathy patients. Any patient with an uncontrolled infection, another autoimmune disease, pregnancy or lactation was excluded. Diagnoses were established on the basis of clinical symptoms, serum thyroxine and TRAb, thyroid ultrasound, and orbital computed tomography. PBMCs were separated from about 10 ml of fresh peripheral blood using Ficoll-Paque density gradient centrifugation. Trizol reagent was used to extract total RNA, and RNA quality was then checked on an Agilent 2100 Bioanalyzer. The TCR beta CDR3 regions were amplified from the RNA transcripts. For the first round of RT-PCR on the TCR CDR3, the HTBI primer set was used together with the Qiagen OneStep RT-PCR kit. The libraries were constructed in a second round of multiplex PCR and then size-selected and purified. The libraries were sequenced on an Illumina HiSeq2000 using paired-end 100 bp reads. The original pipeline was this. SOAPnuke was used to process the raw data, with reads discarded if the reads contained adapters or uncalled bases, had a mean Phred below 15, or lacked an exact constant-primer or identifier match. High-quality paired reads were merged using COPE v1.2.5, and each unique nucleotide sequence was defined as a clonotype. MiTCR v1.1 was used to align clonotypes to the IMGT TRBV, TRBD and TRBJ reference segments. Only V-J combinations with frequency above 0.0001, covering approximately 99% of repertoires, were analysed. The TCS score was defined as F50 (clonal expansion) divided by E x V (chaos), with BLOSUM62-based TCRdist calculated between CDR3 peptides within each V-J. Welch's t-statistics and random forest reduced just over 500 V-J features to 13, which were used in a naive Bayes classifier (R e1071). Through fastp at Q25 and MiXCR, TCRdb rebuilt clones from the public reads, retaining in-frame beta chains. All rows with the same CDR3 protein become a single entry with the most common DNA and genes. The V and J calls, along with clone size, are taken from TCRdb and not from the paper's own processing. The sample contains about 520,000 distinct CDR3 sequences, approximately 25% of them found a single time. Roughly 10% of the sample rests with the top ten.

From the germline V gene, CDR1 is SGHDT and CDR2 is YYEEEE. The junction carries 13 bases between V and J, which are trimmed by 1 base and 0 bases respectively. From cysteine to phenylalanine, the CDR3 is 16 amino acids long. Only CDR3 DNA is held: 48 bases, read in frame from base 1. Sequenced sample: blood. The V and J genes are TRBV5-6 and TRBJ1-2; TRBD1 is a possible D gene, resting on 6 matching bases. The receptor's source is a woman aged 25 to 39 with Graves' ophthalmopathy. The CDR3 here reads CASSLWDKPSNYGYTF. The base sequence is TGTGCCAGCAGCTTGTGGGACAAGCCTTCTAACTATGGCTACACCTTC.